One TCR beta chain is described in this entry. Its specificity is unknown. V was shortened by 3 bases and J by 2 bases, with 11 bases between the two germline ends. CDR1 is SGHTA and CDR2 is FQGNSA in the germline V gene. The CDR3 sequence is 14 residues long. The investigators reverse transcribed all of the isolated RNA, so they sequenced expressed TCRB transcripts. Sequenced by immunoSEQ multiplex PCR; TCRdb stores in-frame clones only, minus some. The sample lists 200,000 to 250,000 clones; roughly 70% were seen once. This sample was included in a study of beta chain features in type 1 diabetes. General study findings and limits: The analysis here could not establish whether HLA type shapes TCRB rearrangement. A PCR bias possibly favoring shorter templates would apply equally to patients and controls.

This clonotype was sampled from a man aged 30 to 39 in good health. This chain links TRBV7-2 with TRBJ2-7, with no clear D. Sequenced material: naive CD4+ T cells from blood. In DNA form, the CDR3 reads TGTGCCAGCAGCTTCTCGAATGGCCCCTACGAGCAGTACTTC. Its translation: CASSFSNGPYEQYF. The full variable domain, in which reference TRBV7-2 and TRBJ2-7 provide the parts outside the CDR3, is GAGVSQSPSNKVTEKGKDVELRCDPISGHTALYWYRQSLGQGLEFLIYFQGNSAPDKSGLPSDRFSAERTGGSVSTLTIQRTQQEDSAVYLCASSFSNGPYEQYFGPGTRLTVT.